This T cell receptor beta chain was sequenced for a study of neurological immune-mediated disorders. Many counts were recorded for this clonotype. TCRdb recomputed calls from the 5' RACE reads with MiXCR, one row per CDR3 protein. The profile shows about 50,000 distinct CDR3 sequences, under 2% of them singletons. Germline V lookup: CDR1 SGHDT, CDR2 YYEEEE. Deletions cut 3 bases from V and 4 bases from J, with 12 bases between. The CDR3 runs to 14 residues. The sequencing sample was made of PBMCs. The sequence came from a woman aged 40 to 50 with multiple sclerosis. V is TRBV5-6 and J is TRBJ2-3; D is possibly TRBD2 (5 bases). CDR3 DNA sequence: TGTGCCAGCAGCTCGAGGGCAGTCCCAGATACGCAGTATTTT. It yields the protein CASSSRAVPDTQYF.